This T cell receptor (beta chain) was recorded in a study of cytomegalovirus exposure and HLA in healthy donors (dated by TCRdb to about 2017). Background on the whole study: An earlier analysis of approximately 590 of the donors reported 250 to 350 Gb of sequence data and some 120 million unique TCR beta sequences from roughly 180 million T cells. Both class I and class II loci were covered by HLA typing, at four-digit resolution. The study profiled the T cell repertoires of more than 500 subjects by immunosequencing and related them to cytomegalovirus serostatus. The later analysis used no new phenotypic data to find candidate immune exposures, relying instead on TCR beta sequences and their occurrence across donors. Roughly five DR-DQ haplotypes were handled as single units for association and clustering, since linkage in the cohort was strong. Every discovery cohort repertoire had been produced on one sequencing platform. Typing coverage varied by locus: about 620-640 donors for A, B, C, DRB1 and DQB1; roughly 500 for DQA1; about 600 for DPA1; 450 to 480 for DPB1. An earlier analysis of some 600 of the donors applied high-throughput TCR beta sequencing to assess whether each TCR beta V gene segment acted as functional or pseudogenic. The study aimed to test whether cataloging public T cell receptors could reveal signatures of past pathogen exposure. To predict cytomegalovirus infection status, the study combined high-throughput TCR immunosequencing, statistical association of individual TCRs with disease status, and machine learning. Among the roughly 400 genotyped donors, under 90% belonged to the genetic ancestry cluster associated with self-reported Caucasian donors. On average, 235,054 unique TCR beta nucleotide sequences were sequenced per donor among some 420 genotyped donors of the cohort, with roughly 18% of those sequences being non-productive. A later analysis re-analyzed previously published TCR beta repertoires from about 600 donors and added high-resolution HLA genotyping to study TCR occurrence patterns. Donor age, sex, ethnicity and CMV serostatus were collected together with the repertoire data. Besides the first cohort of 666 subjects, a separate validation cohort made up of roughly 130 different subjects was used. Approximately 310 gigabases of sequencing data and approximately 92 million unique TCR sequences made up an early release that covered around 640 HLA-typed donors. Genome-wide SNP genotypes for about three fifths of the roughly 670 donors were used in a later genetic analysis, which treated that subset as a discovery cohort. On the study overall, not on this receptor specifically: Because the 87-base-pair reads could not distinguish some IMGT-functional V segments, including TRBV6-2 and TRBV6-3, those segments were excluded. CMV serostatus was the only immune exposure information available for the cohort. Presence/absence analyses assumed roughly uniform sequencing depth across donors, an assumption that may not hold. Correlated functional status among segregating V segments might reflect linkage disequilibrium, but an unknown experimental factor could not be ruled out. Strong co-occurrence of HLA alleles, especially DR and DQ, made assigning TCR associations to individual alleles difficult. Because counts were too low, about 15 rarely observed V segments, including chromosome 9 orphons, were left out of the earlier analysis of 587 of the donors. Across donors, most TCR sequences were observed very rarely, whereas some public TCRs were present in many individuals. In a later analysis, the rate of TCR association differed among HLA loci, with DRB1 alleles having the most associated TCRs and HLA-C alleles having the fewest. In a later analysis, several top co-occurrence clusters were reported to appear linked to parvovirus B19, influenza, CMV and Epstein-Barr virus. In a later analysis, 16,951 TCR beta sequences were associated with specific HLA alleles at a false discovery rate of 0.05. Because HLA typing was missing for some donors at each locus, association tests included only the typed subset. This cohort had only TCR beta chains sequenced, and the lack of alpha or paired-chain data limited which features could be detected. A further reported finding was that TCR beta sequences accurately predicted the HLA-A and HLA-B alleles for most subjects in the first cohort. The study gave a list of 150 to 200 TCR beta chains associated with cytomegalovirus. In a later genetic analysis, a missense DCLRE1C variant was associated with V-gene and J-gene trimming of TCR beta chains, and the association was replicated in an independent cohort. A later genetic analysis reported fewer N-insertions in productive TCRs among donors in an Asian-associated ancestry cluster than the roughly 620-donor mean. A later analysis found that HLA-associated TCR beta chains were more clonally expanded and had lower generation probabilities than equally common non-associated chains. The sequencing pipeline was judged likely to have produced a cluster of highly shared sequence variants as a technical artifact. It was suggested by the authors that the approach could potentially be generalized to other disease states and immunological phenotypes. A few of the identified cytomegalovirus-associated TCR beta chains were confirmed in vitro to be specific for cytomegalovirus antigens. Most CMV-associated TCR beta chains appeared to be HLA-restricted in a later analysis, and the HLA associations seemed to be driven largely by CMV exposure. An earlier analysis of approximately 570 of the donors showed that most TCR beta V segments appeared in productive rearrangements either about 87% or about 30% of the time, which broadly matched IMGT annotations. The classifier was reported to diagnose cytomegalovirus status with high specificity and sensitivity in both the original and validation cohorts.

Including the terminal cysteine and phenylalanine, the CDR3 comprises 15 residues. Solely the CDR3 DNA is kept, with 45 bases framed from the first base. V drops 0 bases and J drops 4 bases, leaving 10 bases in between. As encoded in the germline V gene (reference sequence), CDR1 is MNHNY while CDR2 is SVGAGI. On this clone itself: This receptor's antigen is unknown. Base quality data are lacking; no much larger clone is found one base away.

Receptors were amplified or captured by the immunoSEQ multiplex PCR assay. A mixture of 60 forward primers for TCR Vbeta segments and 13 reverse primers for TCR Jbeta segments was used in the multiplex PCR. A multiplex PCR assay on genomic DNA amplified the CDR3 region of rearranged TCR beta genes. The Illumina HiSeq System was used to sequence the amplified TCR beta libraries as 87-base-pair reads. From the authors' description of their analysis: A later analysis counted approximately 76 million unique TCR beta chains across the 550 to 800 repertoires, and 9.5 million to 11 million of these chains were shared by at least two donors. A nearest-neighbor algorithm error-corrected the raw reads and collapsed the reads into unique sequences, merging closely related sequences to remove PCR and sequencing errors. V, D and J gene segments were assigned by aligning CDR3 sequences to IMGT reference sequences. For a sequence to be retained, a match of at least six nucleotides to both a V gene segment and a J gene segment was required. Rearrangements were called productive when the CDR3 lacked stop codons and stayed in frame with V and J; all others were non-productive. Following IMGT convention, CDR3 was defined as the stretch from the second conserved V-encoded cysteine to the conserved J-encoded phenylalanine. The earlier analysis of roughly 590 of the donors excluded sequences that lacked an unambiguous match to a single V gene segment. In an earlier analysis of more than 500 of the donors, a V segment was called functional when productive rearrangements were above 56.7%, and segregating when the standard deviation between donors exceeded 5%. To diagnose cytomegalovirus status from the catalog of TCR beta chain sequences, a statistical classification framework was built. V and J gene assignment, in a later analysis, came from comparing TCR nucleotide sequences with IMGT/GENE-DB human TR gene sequences. In a later analysis, CDR3 sequences and most-parsimonious VDJ recombination scenarios were assigned using the TCRdist pipeline. A later analysis defined each TCR beta chain by its CDR3 amino acid sequence plus V-gene family, and excluded reads lacking a unique V-gene family. A later analysis removed over 500 highly shared, low-generation-probability nucleotide sequences to deal with suspected cross-contamination and a sequencing artifact. In a later analysis, a clonal expansion index for each public chain was calculated from normalized within-repertoire ranks of inferred template counts. In a later analysis, generation probabilities were computed using a VDJ recombination model fitted to out-of-frame rearrangements, and the results were checked against IGoR. In a later analysis, TCR-TCR, TCR-HLA and TCR-CMV co-occurrence was scored with hypergeometric tests, and a repertoire-size bias correction was applied to TCR pairs. False discovery rates were estimated in a later analysis by permuting HLA or CMV assignments 20 times. In a later analysis, co-occurring TCRs were grouped using DBSCAN, and TCRdist sequence similarity was added for clustering within HLA-allele-positive subsets. Repertoires with fewer than 30,000 or more than 120,000 public chains, plus five repertoires with anomalous nucleotide sharing, were excluded from co-occurrence clustering. The table comes from immuneACCESS by way of TCRdb, which keeps in-frame sequences with V and J called. Part of the clones is missing from these tables; in studies checked, under half for an unresolved V gene and the rest for unknown reasons. D and trimming were read from the DNA, whereas the V and J calls and clone size are those reported in that table. The sample has tens of thousands of clones on record, 65% to 80% of them singletons. Less than 25% of the sample belongs to the ten largest clones.

The cohort comprised more than 550 healthy bone marrow donors. At the time of sampling, all cohort members were nominally healthy, though unrecorded immune exposures were likely present. The donor tested CMV seropositive, placing the donor among the roughly 300 seropositive members of the cohort. A peripheral blood sample was provided by each donor, and peripheral blood mononuclear cells were used for TCR beta sequencing. The Qiagen DNeasy Blood Extraction Kit was used to extract genomic DNA from the blood cell samples. The sample consisted of PBMCs. The receptor was derived from a man aged 35-49 years in good health and CMV-seropositive. The chain was built from TRBV6-6 and TRBJ1-3; no D gene can be assigned with confidence. The CDR3 region: CASSYSESGGNTIYF. In nucleotide form, the sequence is TGTGCCAGCAGTTACTCGGAGTCGGGGGGAAACACCATATATTTT.